This T cell receptor (beta chain) was retrieved from a study of T cell responses to AZD1222 COVID-19 vaccine. TCRdb keeps only in-frame clones here, not all; method: immunoSEQ multiplex PCR. The sample gives some 120,000 clones, 80% to 95% of which show up once; less than 4.5% is in the top ten. V lost 5 bases and J lost 0, with 10 bases in between. Germline CDR1 LNHDA, CDR2 SQIVND (reference sequence). The CDR3 consists of 15 residues. General study points: Dominant CD4 TCR responses targeted spike regions 160-218 and 743-854. A rise in Spike-specific TCR breadth and depth followed two AZD1222 doses. Only a handful of people who got AZD1222 tested seropositive at baseline.

This clone was picked up one time. No antigen is known for it. The sequenced sample was peripheral blood, obtained on day 0 of MenACWY control vaccination. The sequence derives from an adult in good health. This chain links TRBV19 with TRBJ2-2; D might be TRBD2 (6 bases). CDR3 protein: CASSPGLPNTGELFF. CDR3 nucleotide sequence: TGTGCCAGTAGTCCGGGACTCCCGAACACCGGGGAGCTGTTTTTT. Using reference TRBV19 and TRBJ2-2 for the parts outside the CDR3, the full variable domain is DGGITQSPKYLFRKEGQNVTLSCEQNLNHDAMYWYRQDPGQGLRLIYYSQIVNDFQKGDIAEGYSVSREKKESFPLTVTSAQKNPTAFYLCASSPGLPNTGELFFGEGSRLTVL.